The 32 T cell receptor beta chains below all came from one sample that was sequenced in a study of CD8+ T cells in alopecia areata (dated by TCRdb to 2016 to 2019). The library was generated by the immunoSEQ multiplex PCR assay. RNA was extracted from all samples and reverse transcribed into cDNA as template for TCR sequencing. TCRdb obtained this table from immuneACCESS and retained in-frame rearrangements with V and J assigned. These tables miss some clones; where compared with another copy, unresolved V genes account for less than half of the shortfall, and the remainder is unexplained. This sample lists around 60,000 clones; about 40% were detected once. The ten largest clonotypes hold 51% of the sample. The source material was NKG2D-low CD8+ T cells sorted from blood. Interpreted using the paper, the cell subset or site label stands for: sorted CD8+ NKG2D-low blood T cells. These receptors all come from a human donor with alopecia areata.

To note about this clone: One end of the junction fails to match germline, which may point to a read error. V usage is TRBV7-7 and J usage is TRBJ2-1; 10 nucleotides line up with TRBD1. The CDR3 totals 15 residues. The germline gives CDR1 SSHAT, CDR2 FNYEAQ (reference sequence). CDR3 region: CASSLGQGDFNEQFF. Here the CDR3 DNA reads TGTGCTAGCAGCTTAGGACAGGGGGACTTCAATGAGCAGTTCTTC.

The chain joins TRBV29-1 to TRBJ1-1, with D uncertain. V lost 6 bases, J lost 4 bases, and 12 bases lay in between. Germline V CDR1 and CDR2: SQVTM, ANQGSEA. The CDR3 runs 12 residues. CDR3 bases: TGCAGCGTCCCGAAGGGTTCCACTGAAGCTTTCTTT. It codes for CSVPKGSTEAFF.

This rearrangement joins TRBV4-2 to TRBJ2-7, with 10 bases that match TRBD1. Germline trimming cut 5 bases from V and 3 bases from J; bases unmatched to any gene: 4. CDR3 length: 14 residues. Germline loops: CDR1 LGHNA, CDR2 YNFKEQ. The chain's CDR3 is CASSFGQGVYEQYF. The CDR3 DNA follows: TGTGCCAGCAGCTTCGGACAGGGGGTCTACGAGCAGTACTTC.

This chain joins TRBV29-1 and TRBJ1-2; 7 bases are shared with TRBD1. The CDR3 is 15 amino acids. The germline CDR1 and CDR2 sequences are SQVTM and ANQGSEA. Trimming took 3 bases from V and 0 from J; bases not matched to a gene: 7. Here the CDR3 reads CSVDQGELANYGYTF. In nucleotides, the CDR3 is TGCAGCGTTGACCAGGGGGAGTTAGCTAACTATGGCTACACCTTC. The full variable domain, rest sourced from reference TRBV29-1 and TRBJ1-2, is SAVISQKPSRDICQRGTSLTIQCQVDSQVTMMFWYRQQPGQSLTLIATANQGSEATYESGFVIDKFPISRPNLTFSTLTVSNMSPEDSSIYLCSVDQGELANYGYTFGSGTRLTVV.

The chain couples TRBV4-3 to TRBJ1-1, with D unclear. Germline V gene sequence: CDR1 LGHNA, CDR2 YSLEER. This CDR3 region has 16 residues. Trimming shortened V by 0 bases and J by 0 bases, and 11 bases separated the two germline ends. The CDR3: CASSQDLNGMNTEAFF. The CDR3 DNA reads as TGCGCCAGCAGCCAAGATCTTAACGGTATGAACACTGAAGCTTTCTTT.

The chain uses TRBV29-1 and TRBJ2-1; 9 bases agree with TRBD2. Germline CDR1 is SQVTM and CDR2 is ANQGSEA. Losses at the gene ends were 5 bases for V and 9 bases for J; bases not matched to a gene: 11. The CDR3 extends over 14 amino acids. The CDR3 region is CSVQGVAGVGEQFF. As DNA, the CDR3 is TGCAGCGTTCAAGGGGTAGCGGGAGTAGGTGAGCAGTTCTTC.

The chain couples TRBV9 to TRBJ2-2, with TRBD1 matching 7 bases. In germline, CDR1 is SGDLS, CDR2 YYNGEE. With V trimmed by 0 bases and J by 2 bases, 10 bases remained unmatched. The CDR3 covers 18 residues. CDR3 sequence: CASSVARPGQENTGELFF. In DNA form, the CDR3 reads TGTGCCAGCAGCGTAGCTCGGCCAGGACAGGAAAACACCGGGGAGCTGTTTTTT.

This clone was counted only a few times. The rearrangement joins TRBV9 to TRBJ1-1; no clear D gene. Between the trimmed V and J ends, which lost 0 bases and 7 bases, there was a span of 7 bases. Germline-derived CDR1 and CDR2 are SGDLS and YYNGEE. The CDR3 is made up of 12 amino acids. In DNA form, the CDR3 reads TGTGCCAGCAGCGTAGGGTTGGGTGAAGCTTTCTTT. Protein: CASSVGLGEAFF.

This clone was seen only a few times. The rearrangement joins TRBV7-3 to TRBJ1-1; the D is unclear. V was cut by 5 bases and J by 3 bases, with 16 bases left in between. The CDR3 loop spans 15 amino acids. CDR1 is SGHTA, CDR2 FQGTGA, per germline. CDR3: CASSRIRRDYTEAFF. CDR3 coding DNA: TGTGCCAGCAGCCGGATCAGGCGGGATTACACTGAAGCTTTCTTT.

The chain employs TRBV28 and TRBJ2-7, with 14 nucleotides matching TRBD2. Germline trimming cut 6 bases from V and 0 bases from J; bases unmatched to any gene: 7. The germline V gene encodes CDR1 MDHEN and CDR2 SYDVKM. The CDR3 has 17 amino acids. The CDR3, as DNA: TGTGCCAGCAGGTCCGGGACTAGCGGGAGACTCTCCTACGAGCAGTACTTC. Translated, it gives CASRSGTSGRLSYEQYF.

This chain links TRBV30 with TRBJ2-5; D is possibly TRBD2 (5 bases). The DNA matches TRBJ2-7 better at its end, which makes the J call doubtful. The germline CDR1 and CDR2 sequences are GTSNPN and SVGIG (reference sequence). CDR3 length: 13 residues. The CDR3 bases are TGTGCCTGGAGTAGCGGAGCTGGAGACGAGCAGTACTTC. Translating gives CAWSSGAGDEQYF.

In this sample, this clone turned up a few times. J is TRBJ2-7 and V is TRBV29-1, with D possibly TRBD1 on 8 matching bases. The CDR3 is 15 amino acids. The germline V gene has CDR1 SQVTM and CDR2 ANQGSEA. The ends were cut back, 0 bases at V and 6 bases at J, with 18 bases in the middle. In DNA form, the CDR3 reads TGCAGCGTTGAAGATACCGAGACAGGGGAGGGCGAGCAGTACTTC. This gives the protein CSVEDTETGEGEQYF.

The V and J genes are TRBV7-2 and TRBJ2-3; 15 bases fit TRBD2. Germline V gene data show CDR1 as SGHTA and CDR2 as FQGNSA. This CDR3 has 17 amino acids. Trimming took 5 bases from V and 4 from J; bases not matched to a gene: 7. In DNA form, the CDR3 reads TGTGCCAGCAGCCCCAGGACTAGCGGGGGGGCCCCAGATACGCAGTATTTT. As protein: CASSPRTSGGAPDTQYF.

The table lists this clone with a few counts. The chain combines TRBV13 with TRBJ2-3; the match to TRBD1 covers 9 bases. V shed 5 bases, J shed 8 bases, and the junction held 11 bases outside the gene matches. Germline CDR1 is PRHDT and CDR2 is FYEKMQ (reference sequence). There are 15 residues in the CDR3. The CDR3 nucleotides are TGTGCCAGCAGCATCAGGACAGGGGCGTCCCGTACGCAGTATTTT. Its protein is CASSIRTGASRTQYF. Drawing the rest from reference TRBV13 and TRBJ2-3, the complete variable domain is AAGVIQSPRHLIKEKRETATLKCYPIPRHDTVYWYQQGPGQDPQFLISFYEKMQSDKGSIPDRFSAQQFSDYHSELNMSSLELGDSALYFCASSIRTGASRTQYFGPGTRLTVL.

The CDR3 is CASSYADRASLYEQYF. DNA for the CDR3: TGTGCCAGCAGTTACGCCGACAGGGCCTCGTTGTACGAGCAGTACTTC. J is TRBJ2-7 and V is TRBV6-6; 7 nucleotides agree with TRBD1. The CDR3 covers 16 residues. Germline CDR1 reads MNHNY; CDR2 reads SVGAGI (reference sequence). V shed 2 bases and J 4 bases; nucleotides not matched to a gene: 11.

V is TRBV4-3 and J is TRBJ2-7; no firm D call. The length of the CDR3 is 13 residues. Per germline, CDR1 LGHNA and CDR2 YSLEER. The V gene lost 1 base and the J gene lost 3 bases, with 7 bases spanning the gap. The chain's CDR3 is CASSQVPSYEQYF. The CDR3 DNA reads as TGCGCCAGCAGCCAAGTCCCCAGCTACGAGCAGTACTTC.

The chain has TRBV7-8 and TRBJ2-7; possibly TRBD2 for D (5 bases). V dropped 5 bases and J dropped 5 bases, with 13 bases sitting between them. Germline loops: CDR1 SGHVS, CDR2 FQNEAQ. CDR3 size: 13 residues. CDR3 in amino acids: CASSPHRRDEQYF. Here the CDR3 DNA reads TGTGCCAGCAGCCCTCACCGGCGGGACGAGCAGTACTTC.

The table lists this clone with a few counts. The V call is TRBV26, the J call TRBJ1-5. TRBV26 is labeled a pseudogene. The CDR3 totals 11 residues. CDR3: CASSLDQPQHF. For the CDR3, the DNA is TGTGCCAGCAGTCTTGATCAGCCCCAGCATTTT.

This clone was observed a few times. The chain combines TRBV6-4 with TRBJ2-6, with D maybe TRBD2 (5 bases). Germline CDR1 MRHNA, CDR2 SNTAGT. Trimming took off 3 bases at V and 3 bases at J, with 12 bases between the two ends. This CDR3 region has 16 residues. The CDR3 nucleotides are TGTGCCAGCAGTGATCTCCTCGGGGATGGGGCCAACGTCCTGACTTTC. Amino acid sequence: CASSDLLGDGANVLTF.

The CDR3 nucleotides are TGTGCCAGTCAAACGGGGAGCGAGCAGTACTTC. Residues: CASQTGSEQYF. This chain connects TRBV25-1 to TRBJ2-7; possibly TRBD2 for D (5 bases). Germline values: CDR1 MGHDK, CDR2 SYGVNS. Trimming took off 9 bases at V and 6 bases at J, with 12 bases between the two ends. The CDR3 spans 11 residues.

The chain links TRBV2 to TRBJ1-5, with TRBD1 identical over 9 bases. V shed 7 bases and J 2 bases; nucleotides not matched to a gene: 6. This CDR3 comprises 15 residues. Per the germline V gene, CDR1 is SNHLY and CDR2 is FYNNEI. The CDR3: CASTSDRGGNQPQHF. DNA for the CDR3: TGTGCCAGCACCAGCGACAGGGGGGGCAATCAGCCCCAGCATTTT.

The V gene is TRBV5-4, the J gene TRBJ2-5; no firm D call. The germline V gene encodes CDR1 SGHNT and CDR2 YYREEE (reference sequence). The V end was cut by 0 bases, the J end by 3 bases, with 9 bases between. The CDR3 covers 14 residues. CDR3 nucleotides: TGTGCCAGCAGCTTGGAGTCGGCTAAAGAGACCCAGTACTTC. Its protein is CASSLESAKETQYF.

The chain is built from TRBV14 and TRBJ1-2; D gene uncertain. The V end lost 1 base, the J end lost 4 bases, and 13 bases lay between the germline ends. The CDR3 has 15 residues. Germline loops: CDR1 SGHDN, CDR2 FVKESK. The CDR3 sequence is CASSQVPGSGYGYTF. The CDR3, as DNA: TGTGCCAGCAGCCAAGTTCCGGGATCCGGCTATGGCTACACCTTC.

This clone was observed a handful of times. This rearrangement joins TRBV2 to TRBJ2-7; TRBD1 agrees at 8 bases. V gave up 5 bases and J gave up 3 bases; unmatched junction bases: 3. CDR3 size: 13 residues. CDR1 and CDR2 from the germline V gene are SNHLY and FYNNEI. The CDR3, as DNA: TGTGCCAGCAGTCTTGGACAGGGCTACGAGCAGTACTTC. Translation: CASSLGQGYEQYF. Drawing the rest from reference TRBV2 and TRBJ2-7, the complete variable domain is EPEVTQTPSHQVTQMGQEVILRCVPISNHLYFYWYRQILGQKVEFLVSFYNNEISEKSEIFDDQFSVERPDGSNFTLKIRSTKLEDSAMYFCASSLGQGYEQYFGPGTRLTVT.

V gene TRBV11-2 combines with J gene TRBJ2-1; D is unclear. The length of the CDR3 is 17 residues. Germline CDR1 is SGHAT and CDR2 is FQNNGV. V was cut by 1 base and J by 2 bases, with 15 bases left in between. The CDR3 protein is CASSLVPPGHPYNEQFF. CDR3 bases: TGTGCCAGCAGCTTAGTCCCCCCGGGTCACCCCTACAATGAGCAGTTCTTC.

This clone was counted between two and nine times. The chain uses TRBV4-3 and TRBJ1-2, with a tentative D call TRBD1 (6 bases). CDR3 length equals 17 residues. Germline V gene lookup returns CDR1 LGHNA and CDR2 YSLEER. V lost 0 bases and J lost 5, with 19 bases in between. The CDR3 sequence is CASSQDFEAGDHYGYTF. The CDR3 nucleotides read TGCGCCAGCAGCCAAGATTTTGAGGCAGGGGATCATTATGGCTACACCTTC.

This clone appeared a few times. Here the CDR3 DNA reads TGTGCCAGCAGCCACGACAGTGGTATGCTCAATGAGCAGTTCTTC. Protein: CASSHDSGMLNEQFF. The V call is TRBV14, the J call TRBJ2-1; D is possibly TRBD1 (5 bases). Trimming removed 3 bases from V and 6 bases from J, with 15 bases in between. Germline CDR1 is SGHDN and CDR2 is FVKESK. The CDR3 covers 15 residues.

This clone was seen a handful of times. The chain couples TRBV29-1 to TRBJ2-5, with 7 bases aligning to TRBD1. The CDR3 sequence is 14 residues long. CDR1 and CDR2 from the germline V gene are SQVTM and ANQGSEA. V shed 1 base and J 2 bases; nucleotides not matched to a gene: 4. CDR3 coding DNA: TGCAGCGTTGAAGTGGGGGACAGTCAAGAGACCCAGTACTTC. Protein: CSVEVGDSQETQYF.

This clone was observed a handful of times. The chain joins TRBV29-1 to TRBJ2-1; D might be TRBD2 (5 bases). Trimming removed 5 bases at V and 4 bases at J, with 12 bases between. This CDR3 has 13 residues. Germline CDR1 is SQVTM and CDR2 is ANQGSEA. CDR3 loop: CSVPQAGYNEQFF. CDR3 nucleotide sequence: TGCAGCGTTCCTCAGGCGGGTTACAATGAGCAGTTCTTC.

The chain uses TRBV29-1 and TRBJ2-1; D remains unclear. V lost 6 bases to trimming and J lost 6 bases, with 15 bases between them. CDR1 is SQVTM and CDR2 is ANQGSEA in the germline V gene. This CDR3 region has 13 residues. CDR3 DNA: TGCAGCGTACCGGACCCCAACCCCAATGAGCAGTTCTTC. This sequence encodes CSVPDPNPNEQFF.

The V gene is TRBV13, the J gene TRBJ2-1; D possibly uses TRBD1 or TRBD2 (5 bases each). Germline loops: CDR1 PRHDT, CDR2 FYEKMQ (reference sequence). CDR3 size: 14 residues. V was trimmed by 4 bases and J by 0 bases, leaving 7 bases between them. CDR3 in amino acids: CASSSGSSYNEQFF. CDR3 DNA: TGTGCCAGCAGCTCAGGGAGCTCCTACAATGAGCAGTTCTTC. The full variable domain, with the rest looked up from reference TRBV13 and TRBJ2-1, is AAGVIQSPRHLIKEKRETATLKCYPIPRHDTVYWYQQGPGQDPQFLISFYEKMQSDKGSIPDRFSAQQFSDYHSELNMSSLELGDSALYFCASSSGSSYNEQFFGPGTRLTVL.

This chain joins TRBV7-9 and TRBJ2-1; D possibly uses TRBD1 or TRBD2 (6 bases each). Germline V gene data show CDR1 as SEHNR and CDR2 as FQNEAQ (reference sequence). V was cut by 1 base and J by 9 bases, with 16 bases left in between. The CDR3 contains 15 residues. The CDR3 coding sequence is TGTGCCAGCAGCTTAGGGGGGGCCCTGTACTTTGAGCAGTTCTTC. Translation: CASSLGGALYFEQFF.